Below, 10 T cell receptor beta chains from the same sample are listed, as sequenced in a study of blood T cell repertoires in COVID-19. Sequencing used immunoSEQ multiplex PCR; TCRdb keeps in-frame clones, though not all of them. The table records some 120,000 clones, around 88% of them present only once. What was sequenced was peripheral blood. All receptors derive from a human donor with acute or convalescent COVID-19. The donor label of this sample is uncertain.

The chain recombines TRBV28 with TRBJ1-5; possibly TRBD1 for D (6 bases). The V and J ends lost 4 bases and 6 bases respectively, with 22 bases between them. Germline V gives CDR1 MDHEN, CDR2 SYDVKM. This CDR3 has 17 residues. The CDR3 DNA reads as TGTGCCAGCAGTTCCCCCGAGGGGGTTGGGGGTATTCAGCCCCAGCATTTT. Amino acids: CASSSPEGVGGIQPQHF.

With regard to this clone: The sample has other DNA sequences that encode this CDR3 too. This sequence joins TRBV9 and TRBJ2-1; D call uncertain. CDR1 SGDLS and CDR2 YYNGEE come from the germline V gene. The CDR3 covers 15 residues. V was clipped by 0 bases and J by 0 bases, with 7 bases between them. The CDR3 sequence: CASSVGSSSYNEQFF. CDR3 in DNA: TGTGCCAGCAGCGTAGGGAGCAGCTCCTACAATGAGCAGTTCTTC.

The rearrangement uses TRBV28 and TRBJ1-1, with D maybe TRBD1 (5 bases). Germline V gives CDR1 MDHEN, CDR2 SYDVKM. V gave up 9 bases and J gave up 4 bases, with 15 bases separating them. The CDR3 sequence is 13 residues long. The CDR3 region has the DNA TGTGCCAGTGAAAGACAGAGAGTCACTGAAGCTTTCTTT. Translating it yields CASERQRVTEAFF.

The CDR3 DNA reads as TGTGCCAGCACCGCAACTGGGACTAGCGGGCTTGCCCTACGTGGCAATGAGCAGTTCTTC. Protein sequence: CASTATGTSGLALRGNEQFF. V gene TRBV2 combines with J gene TRBJ2-1, with 12 positions matching TRBD2. J gave up 6 bases and V 7 bases, and 22 bases lay outside the gene matches. This CDR3 comprises 20 residues. Germline CDR1 SNHLY, CDR2 FYNNEI.

CDR3 in DNA: TGTGCCAGCAGAGGATGGGCAGGCTATGGCTACACCTTC. It specifies CASRGWAGYGYTF. The rearrangement joins TRBV5-6 to TRBJ1-2; D gene uncertain. Per the germline V gene, CDR1 is SGHDT and CDR2 is YYEEEE. Deletions cut 5 bases from V and 4 bases from J, with 12 bases between. The length of the CDR3 is 13 residues.

The V and J genes are TRBV11-2 and TRBJ1-1; possible D gene TRBD1, 5 bases. The CDR3 sequence is 18 residues long. The V end lost 0 bases, the J end lost 0 bases, and 17 bases lay between the germline ends. Germline V gene lookup returns CDR1 SGHAT and CDR2 FQNNGV. Written as DNA, the CDR3 is TGTGCCAGCAGCTTAGATATTGCCCGGGGACTGATGAACACTGAAGCTTTCTTT. Protein sequence: CASSLDIARGLMNTEAFF.

The rearrangement uses TRBV7-8 and TRBJ1-1, with 8 positions matching TRBD1. V lost 6 bases, J lost 2 bases, and 17 bases stayed unmatched. The CDR3 totals 18 residues. In germline, CDR1 is SGHVS, CDR2 FQNEAQ. The CDR3 coding sequence is TGTGCCAGCAGTTTAAGATTTCTGGGACAGGAACATAACACTGAAGCTTTCTTT. This encodes CASSLRFLGQEHNTEAFF. Drawing the rest from reference TRBV7-8 and TRBJ1-1, the complete variable domain is GAGVSQSPRYKVAKRGQDVALRCDPISGHVSLFWYQQALGQGPEFLTYFQNEAQLDKSGLPSDRFFAERPEGSVSTLKIQRTQQEDSAVYLCASSLRFLGQEHNTEAFFGQGTRLTVV.

The rearrangement links TRBV6-5 to TRBJ1-2, with a tentative D call TRBD1 (5 bases). This CDR3 comprises 14 residues. V shed 6 bases and J shed 8 bases, with 19 bases lying between them. Germline loops: CDR1 MNHEY, CDR2 SVGAGI. Here the CDR3 DNA reads TGTGCCAGCAGCTTGGGGGGGGACGGTATGGGCTACACCTTC. Translating gives CASSLGGDGMGYTF.

The chain links TRBV28 to TRBJ2-6; no clear D. In germline, CDR1 is MDHEN, CDR2 SYDVKM. The V end was cut by 10 bases, the J end by 0 bases, with 4 bases between. The CDR3 totals 12 residues. The CDR3: CATNSGANVLTF. The CDR3 nucleotides read TGTGCCACCAACTCTGGGGCCAACGTCCTGACTTTC.

CDR3 residues: CASSVGRGWPGNGYTF. The CDR3 bases are TGTGCCAGCAGCGTAGGGAGGGGCTGGCCGGGTAATGGCTACACCTTC. V and J are TRBV9 and TRBJ1-2, with a weak D call TRBD1 (5 bases). The germline V and J ends were trimmed by 0 bases and 6 bases, with 18 bases remaining between them. The CDR3 extends over 16 amino acids. CDR1 is SGDLS, CDR2 YYNGEE, per germline.